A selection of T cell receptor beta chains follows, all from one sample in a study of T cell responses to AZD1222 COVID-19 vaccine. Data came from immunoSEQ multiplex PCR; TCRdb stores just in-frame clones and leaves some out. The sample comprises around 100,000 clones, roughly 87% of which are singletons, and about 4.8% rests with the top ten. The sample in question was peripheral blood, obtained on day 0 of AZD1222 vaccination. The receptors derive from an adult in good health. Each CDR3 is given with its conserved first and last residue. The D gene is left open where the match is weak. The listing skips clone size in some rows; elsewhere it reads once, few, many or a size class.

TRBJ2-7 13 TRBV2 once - TGTGCCAGCAGGGAGGGGGGGGTTTACGAGCAGTACTTC CASREGGVYEQYF
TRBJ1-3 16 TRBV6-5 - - TGTGCCAGCAGTTACTCGAACCGGGGTTTTGGAAACACCATATATTTT CASSYSNRGFGNTIYF
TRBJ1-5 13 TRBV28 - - TGTGCCAGCAGTCCTGTCGGAAATCAGCCCCAGCATTTT CASSPVGNQPQHF
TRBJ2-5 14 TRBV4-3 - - TGCGCCAGCAGCCAAGGGAATAGAGGGGAGACCCAGTACTTC CASSQGNRGETQYF
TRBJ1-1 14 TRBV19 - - TGTGCCAGTAGCCCTTGGGCCGACAGCACTGAAGCTTTCTTT CASSPWADSTEAFF
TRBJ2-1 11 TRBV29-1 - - TGCAGCGTGGCCGGGACCAATGAGCAGTTCTTC CSVAGTNEQFF
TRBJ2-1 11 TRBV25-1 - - TGTGCCAGCAGTATGGTCGATGAGCAGTTCTTC CASSMVDEQFF
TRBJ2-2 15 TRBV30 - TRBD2 TGTGCCTGGAGGGTGCGGGGGGGCGTGACCGGGGAGCTGTTTTTT CAWRVRGGVTGELFF
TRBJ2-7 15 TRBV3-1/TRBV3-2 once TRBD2 TGTGCCAGCAGCTCCCGGACTAGCGGCGTCTACGAGCAGTACTTC CASSSRTSGVYEQYF
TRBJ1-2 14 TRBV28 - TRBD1 TGTGCCAGCACCCCAGGGGGTCCAAATTGGGGCTACACCTTC CASTPGGPNWGYTF
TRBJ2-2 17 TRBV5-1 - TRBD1 TGCGCCAGCAGCCAGACGGGACAGGCCTCGGACACCGGGGAGCTGTTTTTT CASSQTGQASDTGELFF
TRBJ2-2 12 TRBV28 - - TGTGCCAGCAGTTTCGACACCGGGGAGCTGTTTTTT CASSFDTGELFF
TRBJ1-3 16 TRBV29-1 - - TGCAGCGTTGAAGGATTTGGGGGGCGCTCTGGAAACACCATATATTTT CSVEGFGGRSGNTIYF
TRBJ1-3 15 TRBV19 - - TGTGCCAGTAGTATAATGGTGTCCTCTGGAAACACCATATATTTT CASSIMVSSGNTIYF
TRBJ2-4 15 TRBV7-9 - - TGTGCCAGCAGCAGGACCCGGGGGGCCAAAAACATTCAGTACTTC CASSRTRGAKNIQYF
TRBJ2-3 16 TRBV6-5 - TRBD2 TGTGCCAGCAGTTACGGGAGCGGGGGGGATCCAGATACGCAGTATTTT CASSYGSGGDPDTQYF
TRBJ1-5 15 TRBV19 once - TGTGCCAGTAGTAGGGCAGCCCGTAGCAATCAGCCCCAGCATTTT CASSRAARSNQPQHF
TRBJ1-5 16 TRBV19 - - TGTGCCAGTAGTACCCGGGACATCGTCGGGGGCTGGCCCCAGCATTTT CASSTRDIVGGWPQHF
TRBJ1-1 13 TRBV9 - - TGTGCCAGCAGCCCTTTCCATGGAGCTGAAGCTTTCTTT CASSPFHGAEAFF
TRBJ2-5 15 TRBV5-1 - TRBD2 TGCGCCAGCAGCTTTACTAGCGGGGTCCAAGAGACCCAGTACTTC CASSFTSGVQETQYF
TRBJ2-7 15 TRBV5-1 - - TGCGCCAGCCGTAGGGGTCCCTGGGGTACCTACGAGCAGTACTTC CASRRGPWGTYEQYF
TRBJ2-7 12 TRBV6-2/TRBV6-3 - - TGTGCCAGCAGTTGGGGCAGCTACGAGCAGTACTTC CASSWGSYEQYF
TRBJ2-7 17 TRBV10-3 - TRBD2 TGTGCCATCAGTGAGTATGGAGCGGGGGACCGACGCTACGAGCAGTACTTC CAISEYGAGDRRYEQYF
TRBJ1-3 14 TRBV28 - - TGTGCCAGCAGTTTGGGCTACTCTGGAAACACCATATATTTT CASSLGYSGNTIYF
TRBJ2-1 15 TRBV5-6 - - TGTGCCAGCAGCTCGGCGAGGACGGGCGGCAATGAGCAGTTCTTC CASSSARTGGNEQFF
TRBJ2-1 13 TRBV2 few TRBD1 TGTGCCAGCAGTGAAGACAGGGGAGCGTGGCAGTTCTTC CASSEDRGAWQFF
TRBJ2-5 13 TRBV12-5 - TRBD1 TGTGCTAGTGCCCGCGACAGGGAAGAGACCCAGTACTTC CASARDREETQYF
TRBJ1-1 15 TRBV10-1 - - TGCGCCAGCATAGGCAGGGGTGCTATGAACACTGAAGCTTTCTTT CASIGRGAMNTEAFF